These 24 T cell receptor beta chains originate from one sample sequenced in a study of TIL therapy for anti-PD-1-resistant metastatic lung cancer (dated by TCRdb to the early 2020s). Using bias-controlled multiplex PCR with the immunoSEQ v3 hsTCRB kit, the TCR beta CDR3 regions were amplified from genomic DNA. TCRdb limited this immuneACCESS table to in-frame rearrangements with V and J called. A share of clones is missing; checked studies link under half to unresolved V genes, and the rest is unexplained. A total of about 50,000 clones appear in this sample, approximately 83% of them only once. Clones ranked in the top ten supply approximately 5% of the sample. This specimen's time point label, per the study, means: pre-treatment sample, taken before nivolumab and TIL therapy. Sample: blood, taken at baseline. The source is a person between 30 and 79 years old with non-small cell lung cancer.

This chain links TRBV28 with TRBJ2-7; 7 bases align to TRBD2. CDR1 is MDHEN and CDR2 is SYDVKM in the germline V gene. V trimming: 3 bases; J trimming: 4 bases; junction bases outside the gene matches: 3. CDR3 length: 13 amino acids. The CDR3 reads CASSLVGGYEQYF. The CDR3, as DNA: TGTGCCAGCAGTTTGGTCGGGGGGTACGAGCAGTACTTC.

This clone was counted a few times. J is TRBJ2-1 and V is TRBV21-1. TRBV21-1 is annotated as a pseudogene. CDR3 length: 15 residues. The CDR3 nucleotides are TGTGCCAGCAGCATGCCGGGACCCCGGAAGGATGAGCAGTTCTTC. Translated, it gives CASSMPGPRKDEQFF.

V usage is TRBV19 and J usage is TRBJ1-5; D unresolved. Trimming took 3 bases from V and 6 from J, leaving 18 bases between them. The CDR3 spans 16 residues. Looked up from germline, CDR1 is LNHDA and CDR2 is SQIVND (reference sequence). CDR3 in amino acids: CASSIPWISSSQPQHF. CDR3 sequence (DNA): TGTGCCAGTAGTATTCCCTGGATTTCTTCGAGTCAGCCCCAGCATTTT.

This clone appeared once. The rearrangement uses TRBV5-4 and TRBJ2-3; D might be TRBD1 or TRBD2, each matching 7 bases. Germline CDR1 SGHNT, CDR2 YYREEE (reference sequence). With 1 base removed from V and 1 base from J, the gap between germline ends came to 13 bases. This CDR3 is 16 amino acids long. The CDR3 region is CASSLSGGQRTDTQYF. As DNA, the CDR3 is TGTGCCAGCAGCTTGTCGGGGGGACAGCGCACAGATACGCAGTATTTT.

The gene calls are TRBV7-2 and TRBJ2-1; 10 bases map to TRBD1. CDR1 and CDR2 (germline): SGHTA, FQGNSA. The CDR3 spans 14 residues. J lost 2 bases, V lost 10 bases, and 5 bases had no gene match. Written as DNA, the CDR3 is TGTGCCATCCGGACAGGGGGAACCTACAATGAGCAGTTCTTC. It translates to CAIRTGGTYNEQFF.

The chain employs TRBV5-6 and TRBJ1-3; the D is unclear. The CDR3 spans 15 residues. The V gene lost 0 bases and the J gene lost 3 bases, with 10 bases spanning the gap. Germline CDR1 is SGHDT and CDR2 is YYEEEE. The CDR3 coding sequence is TGTGCCAGCAGCTTGGAGGGCAGGATTGGAAACACCATATATTTT. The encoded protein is CASSLEGRIGNTIYF.

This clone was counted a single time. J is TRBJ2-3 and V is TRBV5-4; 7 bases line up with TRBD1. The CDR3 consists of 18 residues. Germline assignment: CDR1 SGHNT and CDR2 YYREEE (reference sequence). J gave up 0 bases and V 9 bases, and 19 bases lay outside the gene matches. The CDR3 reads CATSSRSRGTASTDTQYF. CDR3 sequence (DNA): TGTGCCACTTCCAGTAGGTCCAGGGGGACAGCTAGCACAGATACGCAGTATTTT.

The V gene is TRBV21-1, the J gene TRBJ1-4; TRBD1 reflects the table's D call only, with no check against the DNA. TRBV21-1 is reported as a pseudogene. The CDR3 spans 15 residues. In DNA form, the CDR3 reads TGTGCCAGCAGCACCCAGGGGACAACTAATGAAAAACTGTTTTTT. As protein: CASSTQGTTNEKLFF.

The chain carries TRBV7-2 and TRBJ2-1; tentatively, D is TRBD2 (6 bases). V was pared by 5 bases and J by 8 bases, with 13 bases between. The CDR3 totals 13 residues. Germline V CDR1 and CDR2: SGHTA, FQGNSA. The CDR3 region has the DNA TGTGCCAGCAGCCCGCGCGGAGGGGATGAGCAGTTCTTC. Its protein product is CASSPRGGDEQFF.

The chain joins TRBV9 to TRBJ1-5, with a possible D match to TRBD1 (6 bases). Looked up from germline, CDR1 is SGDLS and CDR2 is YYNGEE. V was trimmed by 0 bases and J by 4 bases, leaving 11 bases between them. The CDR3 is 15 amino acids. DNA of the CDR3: TGTGCCAGCAGCGTAGAGGGGGGCGGGAATCAGCCCCAGCATTTT. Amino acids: CASSVEGGGNQPQHF.

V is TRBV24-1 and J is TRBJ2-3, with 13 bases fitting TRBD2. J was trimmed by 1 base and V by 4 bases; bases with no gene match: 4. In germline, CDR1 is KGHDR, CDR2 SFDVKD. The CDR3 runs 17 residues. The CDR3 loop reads CATSEFGTSGGTDTQYF. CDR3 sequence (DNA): TGTGCCACCAGTGAATTTGGGACTAGCGGGGGCACAGATACGCAGTATTTT.

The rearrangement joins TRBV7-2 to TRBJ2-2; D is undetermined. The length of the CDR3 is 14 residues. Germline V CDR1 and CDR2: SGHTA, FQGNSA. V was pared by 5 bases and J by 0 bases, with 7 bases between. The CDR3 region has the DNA TGTGCCAGCAGCCTCCAGACGAACACCGGGGAGCTGTTTTTT. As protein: CASSLQTNTGELFF. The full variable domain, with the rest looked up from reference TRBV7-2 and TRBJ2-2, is GAGVSQSPSNKVTEKGKDVELRCDPISGHTALYWYRQSLGQGLEFLIYFQGNSAPDKSGLPSDRFSAERTGGSVSTLTIQRTQQEDSAVYLCASSLQTNTGELFFGEGSRLTVL.

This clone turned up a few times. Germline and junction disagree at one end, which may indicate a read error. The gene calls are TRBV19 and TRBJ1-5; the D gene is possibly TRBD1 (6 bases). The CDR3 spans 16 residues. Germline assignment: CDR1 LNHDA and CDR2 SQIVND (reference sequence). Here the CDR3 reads CASNIWGPKSNQPQHF. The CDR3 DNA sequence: TGTGCCAGTAATATATGGGGGCCCAAGAGCAATCAGCCCCAGCATTTT.

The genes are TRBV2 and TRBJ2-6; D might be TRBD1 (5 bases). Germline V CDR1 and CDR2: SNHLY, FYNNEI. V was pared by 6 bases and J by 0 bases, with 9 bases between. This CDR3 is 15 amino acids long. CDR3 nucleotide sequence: TGTGCCAGCAGCAAAAGGGGCTCTGGGGCCAACGTCCTGACTTTC. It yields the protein CASSKRGSGANVLTF. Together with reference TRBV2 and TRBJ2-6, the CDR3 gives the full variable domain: EPEVTQTPSHQVTQMGQEVILRCVPISNHLYFYWYRQILGQKVEFLVSFYNNEISEKSEIFDDQFSVERPDGSNFTLKIRSTKLEDSAMYFCASSKRGSGANVLTFGAGSRLTVL.

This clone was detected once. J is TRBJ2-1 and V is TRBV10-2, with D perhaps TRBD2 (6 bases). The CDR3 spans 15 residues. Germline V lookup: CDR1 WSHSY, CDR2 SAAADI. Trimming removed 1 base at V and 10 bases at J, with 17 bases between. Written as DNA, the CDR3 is TGCGCCAGCAGTGAGTGGGGCGGGGAGGAGAGGGAGCAGTTCTTC. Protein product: CASSEWGGEEREQFF.

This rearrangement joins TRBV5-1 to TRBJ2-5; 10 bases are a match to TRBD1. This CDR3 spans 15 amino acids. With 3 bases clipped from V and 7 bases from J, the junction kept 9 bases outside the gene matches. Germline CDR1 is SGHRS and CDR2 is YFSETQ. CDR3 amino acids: CASSYSTGQGGTQYF. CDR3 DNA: TGCGCCAGCAGCTACTCCACCGGACAGGGGGGGACCCAGTACTTC.

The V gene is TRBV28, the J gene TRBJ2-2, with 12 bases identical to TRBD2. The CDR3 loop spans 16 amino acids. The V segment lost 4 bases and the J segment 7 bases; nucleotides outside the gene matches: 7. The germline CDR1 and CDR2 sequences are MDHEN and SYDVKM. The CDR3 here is CASSSAASGRVGELFF. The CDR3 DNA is TGTGCCAGCAGTTCAGCGGCTAGCGGGAGGGTCGGGGAGCTGTTTTTT. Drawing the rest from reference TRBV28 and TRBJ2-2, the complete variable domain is DVKVTQSSRYLVKRTGEKVFLECVQDMDHENMFWYRQDPGLGLRLIYFSYDVKMKEKGDIPEGYSVSREKKERFSLILESASTNQTSMYLCASSSAASGRVGELFFGEGSRLTVL.

CDR3 in DNA: TGTGCCAGCAGCATCGGGACTAGCGGGGGGCATGAGCAGTTCTTC. Its translation is CASSIGTSGGHEQFF. The chain employs TRBV7-9 and TRBJ2-1; 15 nucleotides align to TRBD2. The CDR3 spans 15 residues. Germline-derived CDR1 and CDR2 are SEHNR and FQNEAQ (reference sequence). Trimming took 5 bases from V and 8 from J; bases not matched to a gene: 4.

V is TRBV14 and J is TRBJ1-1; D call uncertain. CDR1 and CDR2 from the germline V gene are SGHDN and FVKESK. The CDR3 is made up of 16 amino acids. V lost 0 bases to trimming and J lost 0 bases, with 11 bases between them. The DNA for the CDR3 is TGTGCCAGCAGCCAAGATCGAATCACAATGAACACTGAAGCTTTCTTT. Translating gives CASSQDRITMNTEAFF.

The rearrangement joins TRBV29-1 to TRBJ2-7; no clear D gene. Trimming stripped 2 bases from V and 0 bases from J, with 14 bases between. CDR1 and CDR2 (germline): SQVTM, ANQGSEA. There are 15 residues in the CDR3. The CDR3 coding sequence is TGCAGCGTTGAACTGGCAGACACGAGCTCCTACGAGCAGTACTTC. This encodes CSVELADTSSYEQYF.

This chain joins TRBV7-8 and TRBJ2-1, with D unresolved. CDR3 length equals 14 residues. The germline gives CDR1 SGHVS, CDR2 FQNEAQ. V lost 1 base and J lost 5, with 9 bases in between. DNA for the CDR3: TGTGCCAGCAGCTTAGGGAATAGTAACAATGAGCAGTTCTTC. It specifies CASSLGNSNNEQFF. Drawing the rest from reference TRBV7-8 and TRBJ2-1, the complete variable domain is GAGVSQSPRYKVAKRGQDVALRCDPISGHVSLFWYQQALGQGPEFLTYFQNEAQLDKSGLPSDRFFAERPEGSVSTLKIQRTQQEDSAVYLCASSLGNSNNEQFFGPGTRLTVL.

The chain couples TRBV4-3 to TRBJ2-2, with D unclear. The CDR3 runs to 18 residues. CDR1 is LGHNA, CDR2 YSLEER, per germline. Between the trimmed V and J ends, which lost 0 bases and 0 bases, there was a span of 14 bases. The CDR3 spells CASSQDALRTSNTGELFF. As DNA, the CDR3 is TGCGCCAGCAGCCAAGATGCTTTGCGGACCTCGAACACCGGGGAGCTGTTTTTT.

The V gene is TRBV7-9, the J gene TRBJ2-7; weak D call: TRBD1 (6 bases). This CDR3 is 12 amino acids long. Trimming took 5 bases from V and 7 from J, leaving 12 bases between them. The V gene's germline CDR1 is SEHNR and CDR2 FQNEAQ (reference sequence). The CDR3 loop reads CASSEQGVEQYF. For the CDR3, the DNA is TGTGCCAGCAGCGAACAGGGTGTGGAGCAGTACTTC.

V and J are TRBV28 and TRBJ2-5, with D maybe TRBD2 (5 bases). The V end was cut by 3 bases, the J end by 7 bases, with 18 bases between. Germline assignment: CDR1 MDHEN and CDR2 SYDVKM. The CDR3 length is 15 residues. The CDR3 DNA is TGTGCCAGCAGTTTCATGCGCCCCCCCGGAGGGACCCAGTACTTC. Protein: CASSFMRPPGGTQYF.